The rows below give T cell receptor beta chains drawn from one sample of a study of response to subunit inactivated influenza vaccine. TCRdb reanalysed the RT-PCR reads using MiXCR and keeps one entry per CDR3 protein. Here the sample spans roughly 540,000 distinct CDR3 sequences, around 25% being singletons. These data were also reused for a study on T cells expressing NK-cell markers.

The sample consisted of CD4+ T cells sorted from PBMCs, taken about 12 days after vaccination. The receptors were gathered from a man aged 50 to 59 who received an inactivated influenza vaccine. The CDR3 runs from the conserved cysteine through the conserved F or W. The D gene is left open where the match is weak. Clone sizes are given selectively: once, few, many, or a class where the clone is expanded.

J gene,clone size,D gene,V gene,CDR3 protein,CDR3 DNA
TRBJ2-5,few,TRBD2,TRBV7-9,CASSFLPSGIQETQYF,TGTGCCAGCAGCTTCCTTCCTAGCGGGATCCAAGAGACCCAGTACTTC
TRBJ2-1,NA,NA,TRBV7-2,CASSVSGYSYNEQFF,TGTGCCAGCAGCGTTAGCGGTTACTCCTACAATGAGCAGTTCTTC
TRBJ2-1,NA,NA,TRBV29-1,CSYSTLNEQFF,TGCAGCTACTCTACACTCAATGAGCAGTTCTTC
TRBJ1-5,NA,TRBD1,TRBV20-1,CSARDSGRGHRNQPQHF,TGCAGTGCTAGAGATTCAGGCAGGGGGCATCGCAATCAGCCCCAGCATTTT
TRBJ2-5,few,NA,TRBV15,CATSRDTKGLETQYF,TGTGCCACCAGCAGAGATACGAAGGGTTTGGAGACCCAGTACTTC
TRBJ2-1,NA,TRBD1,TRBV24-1,CATSAQGAEQFF,TGTGCCACCAGTGCCCAGGGGGCTGAGCAGTTCTTC
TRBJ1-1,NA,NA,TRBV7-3,CASSEECSPPGTEAFF,TGTGCCAGCAGCGAGGAGTGTTCCCCTCCGGGCACTGAAGCTTTCTTT
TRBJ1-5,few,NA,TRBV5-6,CASSKDLWSNQPQHF,TGTGCCAGCAGCAAGGACCTTTGGTCCAATCAGCCCCAGCATTTT
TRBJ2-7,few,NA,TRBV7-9,CASSFRSDEQYF,TGTGCCAGCAGCTTTCGGTCTGACGAGCAGTACTTC
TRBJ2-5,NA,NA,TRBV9,CASSVVAGHKETQYF,TGTGCCAGCAGCGTAGTGGCGGGACACAAAGAGACCCAGTACTTC
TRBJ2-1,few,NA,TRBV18,CASSPDRDEQFF,TGTGCCAGCTCACCTGACCGGGATGAGCAGTTCTTC
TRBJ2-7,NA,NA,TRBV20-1,CSARDGSDEQYF,TGCAGTGCTAGAGATGGGAGTGACGAGCAGTACTTC
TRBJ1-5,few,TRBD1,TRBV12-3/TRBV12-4,CASSFAGTGPTQPQHF,TGTGCCAGCAGTTTCGCCGGGACAGGGCCAACTCAGCCCCAGCATTTT
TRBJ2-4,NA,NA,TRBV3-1,CASSQEGDGIQYF,TGTGCCAGCAGCCAGGAGGGGGATGGCATTCAGTACTTC
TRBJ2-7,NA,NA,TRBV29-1,CSVNGVTSSYEQYF,TGCAGCGTTAACGGTGTTACGAGCTCCTACGAGCAGTACTTC
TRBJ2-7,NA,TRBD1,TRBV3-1,CASSSTGTAHYEQYF,TGTGCCAGCAGCAGCACCGGGACAGCTCACTACGAGCAGTACTTC
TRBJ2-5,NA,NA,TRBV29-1,CSVDSRRISETQYF,TGCAGCGTTGATTCTAGGCGTATTTCGGAGACCCAGTACTTC
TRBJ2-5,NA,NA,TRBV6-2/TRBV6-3,CASSYGARVRETQYF,TGTGCCAGCAGTTACGGGGCCAGGGTCAGAGAGACCCAGTACTTC
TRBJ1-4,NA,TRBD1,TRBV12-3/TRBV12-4,CASSPNDRGYEKLFF,TGTGCCAGCAGTCCCAACGACAGGGGGTATGAAAAACTGTTTTTT
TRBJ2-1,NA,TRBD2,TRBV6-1,CAVSGTLYNEQFF,TGTGCAGTTAGCGGGACTCTTTACAATGAGCAGTTCTTC
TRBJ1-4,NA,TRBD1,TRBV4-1,CASSQAGTGSEKLFF,TGCGCCAGCAGCCAAGCCGGGACAGGGAGCGAAAAACTGTTTTTT
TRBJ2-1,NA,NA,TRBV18,CASSPINPYNEQFF,TGTGCCAGCTCACCAATTAATCCCTACAATGAGCAGTTCTTC
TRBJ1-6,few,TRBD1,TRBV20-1,CSARSTGVSYNSPLHF,TGCAGTGCTAGATCGACAGGGGTATCTTATAATTCACCCCTCCACTTT
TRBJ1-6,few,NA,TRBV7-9,CASGRGGGESPLHF,TGTGCCAGCGGAAGAGGAGGGGGTGAATCACCCCTCCACTTT
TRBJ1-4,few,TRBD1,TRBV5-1,CASSLDGQGLNEKLFF,TGCGCCAGCAGCTTGGACGGACAGGGGTTGAATGAAAAACTGTTTTTT
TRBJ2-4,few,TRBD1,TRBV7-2,CASSRAAQGKNIQYF,TGTGCCAGCAGCAGGGCGGCACAGGGGAAAAACATTCAGTACTTC
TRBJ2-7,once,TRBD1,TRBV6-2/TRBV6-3,CASRPEGQRLYEQYF,TGTGCCAGCAGGCCCGAGGGACAGCGTCTCTACGAGCAGTACTTC
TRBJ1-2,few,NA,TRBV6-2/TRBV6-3,CASSFPQGNYGYTF,TGTGCCAGCTCCTTCCCCCAGGGGAACTATGGCTACACCTTC
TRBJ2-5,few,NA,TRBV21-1,CASSKACGIQETQYF,TGTGCCAGCAGCAAAGCGTGCGGGATTCAAGAGACCCAGTACTTC
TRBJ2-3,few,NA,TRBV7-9,CASSQVRGLGTDTQYF,TGTGCCAGCAGTCAGGTCAGGGGTTTGGGGACAGATACGCAGTATTTT
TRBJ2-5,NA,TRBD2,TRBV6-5,CASSYSPAGGQETQYF,TGTGCCAGCAGTTACTCGCCCGCGGGAGGCCAAGAGACCCAGTACTTC
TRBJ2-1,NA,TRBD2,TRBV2,CVSSLTSGNNEQFF,TGTGTCAGCAGTCTGACTAGCGGAAACAATGAGCAGTTCTTC
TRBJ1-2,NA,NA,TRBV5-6,CASSLGGLVYGYTF,TGTGCCAGCAGCTTGGGAGGGCTCGTCTATGGCTACACCTTC